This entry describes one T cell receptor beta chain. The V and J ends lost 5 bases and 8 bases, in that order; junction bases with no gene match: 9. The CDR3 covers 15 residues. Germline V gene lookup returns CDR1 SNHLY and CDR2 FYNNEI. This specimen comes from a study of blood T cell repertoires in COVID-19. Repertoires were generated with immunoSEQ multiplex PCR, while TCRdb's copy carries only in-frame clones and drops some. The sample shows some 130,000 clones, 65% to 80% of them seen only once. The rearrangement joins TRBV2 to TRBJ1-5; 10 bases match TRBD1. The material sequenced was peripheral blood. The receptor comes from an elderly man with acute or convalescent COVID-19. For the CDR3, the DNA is TGTGCCAGCAGTTTGGACAGGGGGGACAGGGAGCCCCAGCATTTT. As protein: CASSLDRGDREPQHF. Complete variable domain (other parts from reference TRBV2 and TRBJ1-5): EPEVTQTPSHQVTQMGQEVILRCVPISNHLYFYWYRQILGQKVEFLVSFYNNEISEKSEIFDDQFSVERPDGSNFTLKIRSTKLEDSAMYFCASSLDRGDREPQHFGDGTRLSIL.